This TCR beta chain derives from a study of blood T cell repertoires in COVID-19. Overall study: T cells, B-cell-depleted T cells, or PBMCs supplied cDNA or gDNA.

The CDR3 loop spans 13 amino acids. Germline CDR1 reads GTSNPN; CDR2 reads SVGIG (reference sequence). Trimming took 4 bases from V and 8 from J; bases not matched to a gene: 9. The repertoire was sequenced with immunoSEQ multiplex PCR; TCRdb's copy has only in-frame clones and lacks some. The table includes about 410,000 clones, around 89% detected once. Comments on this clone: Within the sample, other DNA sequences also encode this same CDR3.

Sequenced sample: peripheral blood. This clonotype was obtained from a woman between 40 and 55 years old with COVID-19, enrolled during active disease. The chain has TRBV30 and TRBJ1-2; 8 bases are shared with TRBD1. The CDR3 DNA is TGTGCCTGGACAATGACAGGGGCAGGAGGCTACACCTTC. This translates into CAWTMTGAGGYTF. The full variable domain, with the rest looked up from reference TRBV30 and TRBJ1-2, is SQTIHQWPATLVQPVGSPLSLECTVEGTSNPNLYWYRQAAGRGLQLLFYSVGIGQISSEVPQNLSASRPQDRQFILSSKKLLLSDSGFYLCAWTMTGAGGYTFGSGTRLTVV.